Detailed here is one T cell receptor (beta chain). Patients included in sequencing had previously demonstrated CD8+CD57+ cell expansion by flow cytometry. Profiling that covered TCR beta VDJ and CDR3 relied on genomic DNA as its template. One entry per CDR3 protein results from TCRdb running MiXCR on the reads. The data contain approximately 190,000 distinct CDR3 sequences, just under 50% of them singletons. V lost 4 bases and J lost 5; bases outside the gene matches: 8. This CDR3 is built from 14 residues. Germline loops: CDR1 SGHRS, CDR2 YFSETQ. The data originate from a study of CD8+CD57+ T cells in acquired aplastic anemia. Study overall: Yields of DNA that came from sorted CD4+ and CD8+ cells averaged roughly 3.2 ug.

The sample comprised sorted CD4+, CD8+, or CD8+CD57+ T cells (not recorded which) from PBMCs. The sequence came from a human donor with aplastic anemia. The chain combines TRBV5-1 with TRBJ2-7, with 8 nucleotides matching TRBD1. The CDR3 reads CASSPGPGGNEQYF. DNA for the CDR3: TGCGCCAGCAGCCCAGGGCCAGGGGGCAACGAGCAGTACTTC.